The 32 T cell receptor beta chains below all came from one sample that was sequenced in a study of CD8+CD57+ T cells in acquired aplastic anemia. Patients chosen for sequencing had shown CD8+CD57+ cell expansion by flow cytometry. Genomic DNA, serving as template, underwent TCR beta VDJ and CDR3 profiling. From the reads, TCRdb called clonotypes with MiXCR, one entry per CDR3 protein. Here the sample spans roughly 170,000 distinct CDR3 sequences, about 44% being singletons. The sample comprised sorted CD4+, CD8+, or CD8+CD57+ T cells (not recorded which) from PBMCs. The source is a human donor with aplastic anemia.

This clonotype was counted between two and nine times. This rearrangement joins TRBV25-1 to TRBJ1-2; D might be TRBD1 (5 bases). Trimming left V 2 bases short and J 6 bases short, with 16 bases between. The germline V gene has CDR1 MGHDK and CDR2 SYGVNS. This CDR3 has 15 residues. The CDR3 DNA sequence: TGTGCCAGCAGTGAAACAGGACCCCTTTTACATGGCTACACCTTC. This codes for CASSETGPLLHGYTF.

The chain couples TRBV19 to TRBJ1-2; the D is unclear. Trimming took 6 bases from V and 5 from J, leaving 22 bases between them. The CDR3 has 16 residues. In germline, CDR1 is LNHDA, CDR2 SQIVND (reference sequence). This CDR3 is CASRIAIGIPRYGYTF. For the CDR3, the DNA is TGTGCCAGTAGGATTGCTATCGGGATCCCTCGTTATGGCTACACCTTC.

This chain uses TRBV6-1 with TRBJ2-3, with TRBD1 matching 10 bases. Germline CDR1 MNHNS, CDR2 SASEGT. The CDR3 contains 16 residues. V was clipped by 8 bases and J by 5 bases; unmatched bases: 13. The CDR3, as DNA: TGTGCCAGCTTGGGAGACAGGGGGCTAGATGGAGATACGCAGTATTTT. This encodes CASLGDRGLDGDTQYF.

This clonotype showed up just a few times. This clone may be a read error of a much larger clone one base away. The chain recombines TRBV20-1 with TRBJ1-2, with D tentatively TRBD1 (5 bases). CDR1 is DFQATT, CDR2 SNEGSKA, per germline (reference sequence). Trimming shortened V by 5 bases and J by 6 bases, and 10 bases separated the two germline ends. This CDR3 is 11 amino acids long. The DNA of the CDR3 is TGCAGTGCTGGCAGGGTGGATGGCTACACCTTC. Amino acid sequence: CSAGRVDGYTF.

CDR3 residues: CATSDPLAGDADTQYF. CDR3 sequence (DNA): TGTGCCACCAGTGATCCACTAGCGGGAGATGCAGATACGCAGTATTTT. This chain joins TRBV24-1 and TRBJ2-3, with 11 bases that match TRBD2. The CDR3 is made up of 16 amino acids. Germline V gene lookup returns CDR1 KGHDR and CDR2 SFDVKD. V gave up 3 bases and J gave up 4 bases; unmatched junction bases: 5.

In regard to this clonotype: A much larger clone sits a single nucleotide away, making a read error possible. No conserved phenylalanine or tryptophan is present at the end of the CDR3, so a read error is the likely explanation. The chain combines TRBV12-3 or TRBV12-4 with TRBJ2-7, with no clear D. This CDR3 region has 13 residues. Trimming removed 0 bases from V and 4 bases from J, with 7 bases in between. The CDR3 nucleotides read TGTGCCAGCAGTTTAGCGCAGGATTACGAGCAGTACTGC. It specifies CASSLAQDYEQYC.

The chain combines TRBV12-5 with TRBJ2-1, with 10 bases aligning to TRBD1. The CDR3 contains 15 residues. Germline V gene lookup returns CDR1 LGHNT and CDR2 FRNRAP. With V trimmed by 5 bases and J by 4 bases, 5 bases remained unmatched. The CDR3 is CASGVTGGSYNEQFF. CDR3 DNA: TGTGCTAGTGGTGTGACAGGGGGCTCGTACAATGAGCAGTTCTTC.

This clonotype was seen a handful of times. The chain links TRBV5-1 to TRBJ2-5; 7 bases align to TRBD2. The CDR3 spans 16 residues. CDR1 SGHRS and CDR2 YFSETQ come from the germline V gene. V gave up 4 bases and J gave up 4 bases; unmatched junction bases: 13. For the CDR3, the DNA is TGCGCCAGCAGCCCGGGAGGTGGGCTAGCGAGAGAGACCCAGTACTTC. The encoded protein is CASSPGGGLARETQYF.

V is TRBV5-1 and J is TRBJ1-2, with D tentatively TRBD1 (5 bases). This CDR3 has 15 residues. Trimming cost V 4 bases and J 4 bases, with 17 bases left between them. Germline assignment: CDR1 SGHRS and CDR2 YFSETQ. This chain's CDR3 is CASSTDRPASYGYTF. The DNA for the CDR3 is TGCGCCAGCAGCACTGACAGACCGGCGAGCTATGGCTACACCTTC.

This clonotype was counted many times. The V gene is TRBV15, the J gene TRBJ2-5, with a weak D call TRBD1 (6 bases). Trimming stripped 0 bases from V and 5 bases from J, with 13 bases between. The CDR3 loop spans 15 amino acids. CDR1 and CDR2 (germline): LNHNV, YYDKDF (reference sequence). The DNA for the CDR3 is TGTGCCACCAGCAGAGACTGGGGGCAGGTGGAGACCCAGTACTTC. Its protein product is CATSRDWGQVETQYF.

The chain employs TRBV7-2 and TRBJ2-3; D might be TRBD2 (5 bases). The V end lost 1 base, the J end lost 7 bases, and 6 bases lay between the germline ends. CDR1 SGHTA and CDR2 FQGNSA come from the germline V gene. The CDR3 has 12 residues. The CDR3 DNA reads TGTGCCAGCAGCTTAGGGACTTATACGCAGTATTTT. This gives the protein CASSLGTYTQYF.

In the case of this clonotype: A much more abundant neighbour one base away suggests this may be a read error. The chain joins TRBV3-1 to TRBJ1-6; D not certain. CDR1 and CDR2 (germline): LGHDT, YNNKEL (reference sequence). This CDR3 spans 12 amino acids. The V end lost 2 bases, the J end lost 6 bases, and 2 bases lay between the germline ends. The CDR3 reads CASSQRNSPLHF. Written as DNA, the CDR3 is TGTGCCAGCAGCCAACGTAATTCACCCCTCCACTTT. Drawing the rest from reference TRBV3-1 and TRBJ1-6, the complete variable domain is DTAVSQTPKYLVTQMGNDKSIKCEQNLGHDTMYWYKQDSKKFLKIMFSYNNKELIINETVPNRFSPKSPDKAHLNLHINSLELGDSAVYFCASSQRNSPLHFGNGTRLTVT.

This clonotype was detected ten times or more. The gene calls are TRBV7-9 and TRBJ1-4; unclear D gene. V dropped 5 bases and J dropped 8 bases, with 15 bases sitting between them. CDR3 length: 14 amino acids. Per germline, CDR1 SEHNR and CDR2 FQNEAQ (reference sequence). The CDR3 sequence is CASSQGYENEKLFF. The CDR3, as DNA: TGTGCCAGCAGCCAAGGGTACGAAAACGAAAAACTGTTTTTT.

The chain is built from TRBV4-3 and TRBJ2-5; TRBD1 matches 10 bases. The V gene end was trimmed by 5 bases and the J gene end by 7 bases; junction bases not matched to a gene: 4. Germline V gives CDR1 LGHNA, CDR2 YSLEER. There are 13 residues in the CDR3. The CDR3 region has the DNA TGCGCCAGCAGCAGGGACAGGGGTTGGACCCAGTACTTC. Translated, it gives CASSRDRGWTQYF.

This clonotype was recorded at least ten times. This chain joins TRBV12-3 or TRBV12-4 and TRBJ2-5; 7 nucleotides line up with TRBD1. The CDR3 has 16 residues. V lost 5 bases and J lost 0; bases outside the gene matches: 9. CDR3 sequence reads: CASSATGQSYQETQYF. In DNA, the CDR3 is TGTGCCAGCAGTGCTACGGGACAGTCGTACCAAGAGACCCAGTACTTC.

This clonotype has just a few counts. The chain joins TRBV4-2 to TRBJ1-2, with a weak D call TRBD1 (5 bases). CDR1 and CDR2 (germline): LGHNA, YNFKEQ. This CDR3 contains 17 residues. Trimming took off 4 bases at V and 5 bases at J, with 23 bases between the two ends. CDR3 sequence (DNA): TGTGCCAGCAGCCCGGAGAGGGGCGCATCTCTAGGTTATGGCTACACCTTC. Translated, it gives CASSPERGASLGYGYTF.

A few counts support this clonotype. V usage is TRBV6-1 and J usage is TRBJ1-5, with D maybe TRBD1 (6 bases). There are 15 residues in the CDR3. Trimming pared 6 bases from V and 5 bases from J, leaving 17 bases between. The germline V gene encodes CDR1 MNHNS and CDR2 SASEGT. In nucleotides, the CDR3 is TGTGCCAGCAGACGACAGGTCGGCCCTTATCAGCCCCAGCATTTT. Its translation is CASRRQVGPYQPQHF.

This clonotype was picked up many times. The CDR3: CASSIGSGAQIHEQFF. The DNA of the CDR3 is TGCGCCAGCAGTATAGGTTCGGGGGCGCAGATCCATGAGCAGTTCTTC. V gene TRBV4-1 combines with J gene TRBJ2-1, with D possibly being TRBD1 or TRBD2 (6 bases each). The CDR3 is 16 residues long. Between the trimmed V and J ends, which lost 6 bases and 8 bases, there was a span of 23 bases. CDR1 and CDR2 (germline): MGHRA, YSYEKL.

In this sample, this clonotype turned up many times. The CDR3 nucleotides are TGTGCCAGCAGTGAATATCTGAGGGGGAATGAAAAACTGTTTTTT. Its translation: CASSEYLRGNEKLFF. The chain employs TRBV2 and TRBJ1-4, with D possibly TRBD1 on 6 matching bases. From germline, CDR1 is SNHLY and CDR2 FYNNEI. The V end was cut by 2 bases, the J end by 5 bases, with 12 bases between. The CDR3 contains 15 residues.

The CDR3 DNA reads TGTGCCACCAGTAGATCCGGCACTGAAGCTTTCTTT. As protein: CATSRSGTEAFF. The chain recombines TRBV24-1 with TRBJ1-1; D remains ambiguous. The V end lost 6 bases, the J end lost 4 bases, and 8 bases lay between the germline ends. The length of the CDR3 is 12 residues. Germline CDR1 is KGHDR and CDR2 is SFDVKD.

V usage is TRBV10-3 and J usage is TRBJ2-7; possible D gene TRBD1, 6 bases. V lost 10 bases to trimming and J lost 2 bases, with 9 bases between them. The CDR3 totals 11 residues. Per germline, CDR1 ENHRY and CDR2 SYGVKD. The CDR3 region has the DNA TGTGCCACCGGGACAACCTACGAGCAGTACTTC. Translated: CATGTTYEQYF.

V and J are TRBV18 and TRBJ2-4; 7 nucleotides agree with TRBD1. The CDR3 is made up of 14 amino acids. V shed 1 base and J 5 bases; nucleotides not matched to a gene: 2. CDR1 is KGHSH and CDR2 is LQKENI in the germline V gene. The chain's CDR3 is CASSPQGAQNIQYF. The CDR3 region has the DNA TGTGCCAGCTCACCACAGGGGGCCCAAAACATTCAGTACTTC.

For this clonotype: The CDR3 ends on some other residue instead of the conserved phenylalanine or tryptophan, so this is likely a read error. V and J are TRBV6-1 and TRBJ1-1; perhaps TRBD1 as D (5 bases). This CDR3 is 12 amino acids long. The germline V and J ends were trimmed by 6 bases and 6 bases, with 11 bases remaining between them. Germline-derived CDR1 and CDR2 are MNHNS and SASEGT. In nucleotides, the CDR3 is TGTGCCAGCAGGCAGAAGGGGCCTGAAGCTTTCTCT. The encoded protein is CASRQKGPEAFS.

This clonotype was counted a few times. The V call is TRBV2, the J call TRBJ1-1; a possible D gene is TRBD1 (5 bases). CDR1 is SNHLY, CDR2 FYNNEI, per germline. The germline V and J ends were trimmed by 8 bases and 1 base, with 8 bases remaining between them. CDR3 length: 12 amino acids. The CDR3 DNA follows: TGTGCCAGCGATACAGGGAACACTGAAGCTTTCTTT. Translation gives CASDTGNTEAFF.

The CDR3: CSAPTPERGETQYF. The CDR3 coding sequence is TGCAGTGCCCCCACTCCCGAGCGGGGAGAGACCCAGTACTTC. The rearrangement uses TRBV20-1 and TRBJ2-5, with 7 positions matching TRBD2. Per germline, CDR1 DFQATT and CDR2 SNEGSKA (reference sequence). The CDR3 runs to 14 residues. With 6 bases clipped from V and 4 bases from J, the junction kept 11 bases outside the gene matches.

This clonotype was seen at least ten times. The chain recombines TRBV24-1 with TRBJ2-1, with D tentatively TRBD2 (6 bases). The germline V and J ends were trimmed by 4 bases and 8 bases, with 20 bases remaining between them. The CDR3 totals 16 residues. The germline V gene encodes CDR1 KGHDR and CDR2 SFDVKD. The CDR3 sequence: CATSDTPAKRVDEQFF. The CDR3 coding sequence is TGTGCCACCAGTGACACCCCGGCCAAGCGGGTCGATGAGCAGTTCTTC.

This chain joins TRBV24-1 and TRBJ2-1, with 8 bases that match TRBD2. The CDR3 runs 15 residues. V dropped 7 bases and J dropped 1; count of bases not matched to a gene: 5. Germline V gene lookup returns CDR1 KGHDR and CDR2 SFDVKD. The CDR3 sequence: CATSGRAGSYNEQFF. The CDR3 DNA follows: TGTGCCACCAGCGGGAGGGCCGGTTCCTACAATGAGCAGTTCTTC.

As concerns this clonotype: At one end the junction does not follow the germline gene, possibly because of a read error. This chain uses TRBV6-1 with TRBJ1-4, with D perhaps matching TRBD1 (5 bases). Germline V CDR1 and CDR2: MNHNS, SASEGT. This CDR3 has 14 amino acids. CDR3: CASSEGGYGEKLCF. The CDR3 DNA follows: TGTGCCAGCAGTGAAGGGGGGTACGGCGAAAAACTGTGTTTT.

This chain uses TRBV6-5 with TRBJ1-1; 10 positions agree with TRBD1. Losses at the gene ends were 5 bases for V and 5 bases for J; bases not matched to a gene: 8. This CDR3 has 15 amino acids. Germline lookup yields CDR1 MNHEY and CDR2 SVGAGI. CDR3 sequence: CASSTTGGAGTEAFF. CDR3 nucleotides: TGTGCCAGCAGTACGACAGGGGGCGCGGGAACTGAAGCTTTCTTT.

This rearrangement joins TRBV6-1 to TRBJ2-3; 10 nucleotides line up with TRBD2. Germline-derived CDR1 and CDR2 are MNHNS and SASEGT. The CDR3 is 16 amino acids. After removal of 2 bases from V and 4 bases from J, the junction contained 6 bases not matched to a gene. CDR3 nucleotide sequence: TGTGCCAGCAGTGAAACAAGCGGGGGGGGGGCAGATACGCAGTATTTT. Its translation: CASSETSGGGADTQYF.

This clonotype was detected ten times or more. The chain couples TRBV7-3 to TRBJ2-1; D is perhaps TRBD1 or TRBD2 (5 bases each). V was cut by 5 bases and J by 5 bases, with 16 bases left in between. Germline loops: CDR1 SGHTA, CDR2 FQGTGA. The CDR3 consists of 15 residues. CDR3 sequence reads: CASSPLPGRNNEQFF. As DNA, the CDR3 is TGTGCCAGCAGCCCCCTCCCGGGACGAAACAATGAGCAGTTCTTC.

V usage is TRBV10-3 and J usage is TRBJ1-6, with D perhaps matching TRBD1 (5 bases). This CDR3 region has 17 residues. Trimming left V 0 bases short and J 7 bases short, with 16 bases between. Germline assignment: CDR1 ENHRY and CDR2 SYGVKD. The CDR3 sequence: CAISESHGPGGNSPLHF. The CDR3, as DNA: TGTGCCATCAGTGAGTCCCACGGGCCGGGGGGGAATTCACCCCTCCACTTT.